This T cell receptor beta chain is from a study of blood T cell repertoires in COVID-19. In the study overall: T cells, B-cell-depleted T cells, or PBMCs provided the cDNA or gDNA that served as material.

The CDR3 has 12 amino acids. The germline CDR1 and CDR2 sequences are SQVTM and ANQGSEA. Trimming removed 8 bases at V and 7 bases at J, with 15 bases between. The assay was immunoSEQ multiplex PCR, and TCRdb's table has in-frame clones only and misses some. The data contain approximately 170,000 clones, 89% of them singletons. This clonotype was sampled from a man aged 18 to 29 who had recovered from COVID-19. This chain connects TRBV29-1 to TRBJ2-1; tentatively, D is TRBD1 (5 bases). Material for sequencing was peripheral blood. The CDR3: CSPLRTTNEQFF. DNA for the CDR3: TGCAGCCCGCTTCGGACAACGAATGAGCAGTTCTTC.